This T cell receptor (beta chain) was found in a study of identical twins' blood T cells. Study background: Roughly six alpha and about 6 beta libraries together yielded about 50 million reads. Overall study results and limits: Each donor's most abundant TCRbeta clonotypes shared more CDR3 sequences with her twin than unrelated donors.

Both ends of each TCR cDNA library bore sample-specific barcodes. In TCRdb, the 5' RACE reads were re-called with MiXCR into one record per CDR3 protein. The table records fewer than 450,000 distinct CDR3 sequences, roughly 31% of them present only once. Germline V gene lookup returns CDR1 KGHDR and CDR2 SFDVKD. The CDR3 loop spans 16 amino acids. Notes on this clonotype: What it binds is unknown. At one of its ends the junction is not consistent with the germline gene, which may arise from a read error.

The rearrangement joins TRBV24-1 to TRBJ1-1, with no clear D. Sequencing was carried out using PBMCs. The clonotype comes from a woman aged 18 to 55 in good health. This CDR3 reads CATSDLIPGRYTEAFF. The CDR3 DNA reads TGCGCCACCAGTGATTTGATTCCGGGAAGGTACACTGAAGCTTTCTTT.